This T cell receptor beta chain came from a study of blood T cell repertoires in COVID-19. V lost 4 bases and J lost 7, with 15 bases in between. Germline V gives CDR1 SGHNT, CDR2 YYREEE (reference sequence). This CDR3 is 13 amino acids long. This table comes from immunoSEQ multiplex PCR, and its TCRdb copy is limited to in-frame clones, with some not included. The sample shows approximately 160,000 clones, approximately 85% of them seen only once. This clone was picked up a small number of times. Source material: peripheral blood. The sequence was obtained from a man aged 35-49 years who had recovered from COVID-19. The rearrangement links TRBV5-4 to TRBJ2-7; no firm D call. CDR3 region: CASSLSPGQEQYF. The CDR3 DNA reads TGTGCCAGCAGCCTGTCGCCTGGCCAGGAGCAGTACTTC. Using reference TRBV5-4 and TRBJ2-7 for the parts outside the CDR3, the full variable domain is ETGVTQSPTHLIKTRGQQVTLRCSSQSGHNTVSWYQQALGQGPQFIFQYYREEENGRGNFPPRFSGLQFPNYSSELNVNALELDDSALYLCASSLSPGQEQYFGPGTRLTVT.